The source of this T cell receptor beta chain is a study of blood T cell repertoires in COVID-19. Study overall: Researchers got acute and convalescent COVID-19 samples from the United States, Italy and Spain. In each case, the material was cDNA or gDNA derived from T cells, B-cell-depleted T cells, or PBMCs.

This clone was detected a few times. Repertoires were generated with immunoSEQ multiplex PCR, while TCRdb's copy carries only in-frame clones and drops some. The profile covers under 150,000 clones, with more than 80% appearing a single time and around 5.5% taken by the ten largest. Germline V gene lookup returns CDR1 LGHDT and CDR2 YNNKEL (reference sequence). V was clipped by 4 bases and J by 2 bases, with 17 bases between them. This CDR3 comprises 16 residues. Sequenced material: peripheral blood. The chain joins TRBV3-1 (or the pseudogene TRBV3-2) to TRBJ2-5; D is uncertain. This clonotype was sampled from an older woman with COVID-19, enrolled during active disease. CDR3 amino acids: CASSLPYTGFQETQYF. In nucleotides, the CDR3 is TGTGCCAGCAGCCTCCCCTACACCGGGTTTCAAGAGACCCAGTACTTC.